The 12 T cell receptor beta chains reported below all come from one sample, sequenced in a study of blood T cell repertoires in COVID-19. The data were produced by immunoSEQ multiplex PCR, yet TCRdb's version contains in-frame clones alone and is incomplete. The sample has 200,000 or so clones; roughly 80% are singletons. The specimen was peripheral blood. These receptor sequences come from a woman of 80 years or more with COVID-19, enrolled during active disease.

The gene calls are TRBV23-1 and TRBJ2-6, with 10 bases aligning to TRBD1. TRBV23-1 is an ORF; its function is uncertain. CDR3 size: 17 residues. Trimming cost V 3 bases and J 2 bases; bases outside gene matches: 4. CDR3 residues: CASSHRTGGAGANVLTF. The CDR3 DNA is TGCGCCAGCAGTCACCGGACAGGGGGTGCTGGGGCCAACGTCCTGACTTTC.

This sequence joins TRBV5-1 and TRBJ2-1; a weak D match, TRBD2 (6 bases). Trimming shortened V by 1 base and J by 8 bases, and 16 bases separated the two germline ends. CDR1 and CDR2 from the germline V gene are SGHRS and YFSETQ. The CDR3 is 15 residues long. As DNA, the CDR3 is TGCGCCAGCAGCTTGCAAGCGGGCCCTTTTGATGAGCAGTTCTTC. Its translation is CASSLQAGPFDEQFF.

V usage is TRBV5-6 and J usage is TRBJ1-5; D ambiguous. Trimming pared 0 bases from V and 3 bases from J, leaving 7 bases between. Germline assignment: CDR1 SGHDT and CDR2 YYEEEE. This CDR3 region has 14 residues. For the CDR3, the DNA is TGTGCCAGCAGCTTGGGGCAGGTCAATCAGCCCCAGCATTTT. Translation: CASSLGQVNQPQHF. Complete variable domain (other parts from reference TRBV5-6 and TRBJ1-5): DAGVTQSPTHLIKTRGQQVTLRCSPKSGHDTVSWYQQALGQGPQFIFQYYEEEERQRGNFPDRFSGHQFPNYSSELNVNALLLGDSALYLCASSLGQVNQPQHFGDGTRLSIL.

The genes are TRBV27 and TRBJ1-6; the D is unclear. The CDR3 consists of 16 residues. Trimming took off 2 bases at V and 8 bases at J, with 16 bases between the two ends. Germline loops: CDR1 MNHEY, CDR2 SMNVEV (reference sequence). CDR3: CASSLTGLISDSPLHF. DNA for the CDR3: TGTGCCAGCAGTTTAACGGGTTTGATCTCTGATTCACCCCTCCACTTT.

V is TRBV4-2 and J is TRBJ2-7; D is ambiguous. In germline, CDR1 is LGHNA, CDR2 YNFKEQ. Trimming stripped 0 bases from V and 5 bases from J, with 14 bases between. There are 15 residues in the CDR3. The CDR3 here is CASSQDLRPPNEQYF. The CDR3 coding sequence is TGTGCCAGCAGCCAAGATTTGCGGCCCCCTAACGAGCAGTACTTC.

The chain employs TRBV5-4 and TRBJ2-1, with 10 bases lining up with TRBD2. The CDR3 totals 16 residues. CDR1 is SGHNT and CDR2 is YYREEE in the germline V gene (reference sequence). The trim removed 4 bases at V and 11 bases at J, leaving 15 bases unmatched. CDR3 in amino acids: CASSPGEAGGPRKQFF. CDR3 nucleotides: TGTGCCAGCAGCCCGGGGGAAGCGGGGGGGCCCAGAAAGCAGTTCTTC.

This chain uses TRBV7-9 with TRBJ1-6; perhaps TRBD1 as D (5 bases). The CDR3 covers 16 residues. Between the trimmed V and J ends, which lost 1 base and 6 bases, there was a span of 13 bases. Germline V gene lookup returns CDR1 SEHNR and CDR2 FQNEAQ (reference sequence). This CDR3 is CASSLDLGGFNSPLHF. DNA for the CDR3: TGTGCCAGCAGCTTAGACCTCGGGGGTTTTAATTCACCCCTCCACTTT.

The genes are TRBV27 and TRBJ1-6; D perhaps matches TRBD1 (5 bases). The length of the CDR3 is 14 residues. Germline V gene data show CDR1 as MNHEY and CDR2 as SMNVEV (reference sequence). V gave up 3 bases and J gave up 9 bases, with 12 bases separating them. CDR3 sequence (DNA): TGTGCCAGCAGTTTCTCAGGGATAGGTTCACCCCTCCACTTT. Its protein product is CASSFSGIGSPLHF.

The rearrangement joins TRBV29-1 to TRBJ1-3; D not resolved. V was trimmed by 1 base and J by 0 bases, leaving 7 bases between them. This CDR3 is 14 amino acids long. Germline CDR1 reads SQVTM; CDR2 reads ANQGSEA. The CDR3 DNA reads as TGCAGCGTTGAAGGAGCGGGCTCTGGAAACACCATATATTTT. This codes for CSVEGAGSGNTIYF.

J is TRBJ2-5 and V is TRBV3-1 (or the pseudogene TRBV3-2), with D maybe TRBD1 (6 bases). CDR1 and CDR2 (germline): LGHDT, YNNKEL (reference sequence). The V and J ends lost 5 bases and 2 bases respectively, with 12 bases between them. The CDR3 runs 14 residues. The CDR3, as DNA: TGTGCCAGCAGCGGCAGGGGTCGACAAGAGACCCAGTACTTC. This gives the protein CASSGRGRQETQYF.

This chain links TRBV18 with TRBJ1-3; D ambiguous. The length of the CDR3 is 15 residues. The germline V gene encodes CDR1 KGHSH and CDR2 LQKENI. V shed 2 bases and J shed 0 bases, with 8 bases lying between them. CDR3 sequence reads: CASSPNHFSGNTIYF. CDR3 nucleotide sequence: TGTGCCAGCTCACCAAACCACTTCTCTGGAAACACCATATATTTT.

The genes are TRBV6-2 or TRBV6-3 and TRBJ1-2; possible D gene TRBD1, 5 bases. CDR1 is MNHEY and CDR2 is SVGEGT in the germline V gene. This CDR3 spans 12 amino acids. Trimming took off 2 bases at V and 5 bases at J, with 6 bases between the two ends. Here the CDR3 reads CASSYRQYGYTF. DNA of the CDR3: TGTGCCAGCAGTTACCGACAGTATGGCTACACCTTC.